A selection of T cell receptor beta chains follows, all from one sample in a study of identical twins. TCRdb recomputed calls from the 5' RACE reads with MiXCR, one row per CDR3 protein. In the table there are around 340,000 distinct CDR3 sequences, 9% to 10% of which are singletons. The sequenced sample was naive T cells sorted from blood. The receptors derive from a woman aged 50 to 60 in good health. The CDR3 runs from the conserved cysteine through the conserved F or W. The D gene is left open where the match is weak. For some rows the clone size is stated as once, few or many, or as a class when expanded; others skip it.

size,D,V,J,DNA,CDR3
few,NA,TRBV20-1,TRBJ2-1,TGCAGTGCTAGAGATCTACGGGGCTCCTACAATGAGCAGTTCTTC,CSARDLRGSYNEQFF
many,NA,TRBV10-3,TRBJ2-1,TGTGCCATCAGGACAAACAATGAGCAGTTCTTC,CAIRTNNEQFF
many,TRBD2,TRBV4-1,TRBJ2-3,TGCGCCAGCAGCCAGATCGGCGGGAGCGTAAGCACAGATACGCAGTATTTT,CASSQIGGSVSTDTQYF
many,NA,TRBV12-3/TRBV12-4,TRBJ1-3,TGTGCCAGCAGTCCCTCCCGCAGGGCGCTTCCTGGAAACACCATATATTTT,CASSPSRRALPGNTIYF
NA,NA,TRBV7-2,TRBJ2-1,TGTGCCAGCAGCTTACTAGCTACGAAAGGGGCCTACAATGAGCAGTTCTTC,CASSLLATKGAYNEQFF
few,NA,TRBV21-1,TRBJ2-2,TGTGCCAGCATCTCCCCCGAGCCTAGCGGGAGGACCGGGGAGCTGTTTTTT,CASISPEPSGRTGELFF
NA,NA,TRBV20-1,TRBJ1-5,TGCAGTGCTAGAGATGCGGTGCGCCGGGATCAGCCCCAGCATTTT,CSARDAVRRDQPQHF
many,TRBD1,TRBV5-1,TRBJ2-5,TGCGCCAGCAGCTTGACAGGGGGTCAAGAGACCCAGTACTTC,CASSLTGGQETQYF
few,TRBD1,TRBV20-1,TRBJ2-5,TGCAGTGCCTCGGGGACAGTGTGGGAAGAGACCCAGTACTTC,CSASGTVWEETQYF
NA,NA,TRBV7-6,TRBJ2-6,TGTGCCAGCATCGGGGTTGGGTATGGGGCCAACGTCCTGACTTTC,CASIGVGYGANVLTF
NA,NA,TRBV5-1,TRBJ2-5,TGCGCCAGCACTAGCCTACGTCAAGAGACCCAGTACTTC,CASTSLRQETQYF
once,NA,TRBV12-3/TRBV12-4,TRBJ2-3,TGTGCCAGCAGTCCCGCTCCAACTACGCAGTATTTT,CASSPAPTTQYF
few,NA,TRBV23-1,TRBJ2-7,TGCGCCAGCAGCCCCGGGGAGGTGGGCGAGCAGTACTTC,CASSPGEVGEQYF
few,NA,TRBV6-1,TRBJ1-2,TGTGCCAGCTGGGGGCGCGGCTATGGCTACACCTTC,CASWGRGYGYTF
NA,TRBD2,TRBV7-8,TRBJ2-5,TGTGCCAGCAGCGCACTAGCGGGAGAAGAGACCCAGTACTTC,CASSALAGEETQYF
NA,NA,TRBV6-1,TRBJ2-4,TGTGCCAGCAGTGAAGGGGAGAGGGTTAGCATTCAGTACTTC,CASSEGERVSIQYF
few,TRBD1,TRBV20-1,TRBJ2-7,TGCAGTGCTGGACAGGGAGTCCCCTACGAGCAGTACTTC,CSAGQGVPYEQYF
NA,NA,TRBV20-1,TRBJ2-7,TGCAGTGCTCGGACTTCCTCCTACGAGCAGTACTTC,CSARTSSYEQYF